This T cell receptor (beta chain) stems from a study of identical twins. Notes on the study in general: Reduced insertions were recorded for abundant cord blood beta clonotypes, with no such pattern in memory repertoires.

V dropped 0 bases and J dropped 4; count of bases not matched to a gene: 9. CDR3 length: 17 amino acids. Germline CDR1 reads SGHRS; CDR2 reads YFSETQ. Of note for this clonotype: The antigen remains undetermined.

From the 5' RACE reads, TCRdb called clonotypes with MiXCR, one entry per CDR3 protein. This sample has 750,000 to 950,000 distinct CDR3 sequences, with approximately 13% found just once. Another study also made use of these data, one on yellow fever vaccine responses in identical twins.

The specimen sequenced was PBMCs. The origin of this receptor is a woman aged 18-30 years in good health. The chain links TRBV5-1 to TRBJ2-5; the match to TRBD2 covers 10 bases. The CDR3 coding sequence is TGCGCCAGCAGCTTGGGTTCTCTAGCGGGGGCCGGAGAGACCCAGTACTTC. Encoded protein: CASSLGSLAGAGETQYF.